This TCR beta chain was captured by sequencing in a study of blood T cell repertoires in COVID-19. Generated by immunoSEQ multiplex PCR, the TCRdb table keeps only in-frame clones and is missing some. The table has roughly 380,000 clones, around 87% seen once. Assignments of participants to cohorts depended upon their own reported clinical history. All recovered Cohort 3 donors got two negative PCRs, got clearance, or saw symptom resolution. This CDR3 comprises 16 residues. CDR1 SGHRS and CDR2 YFSETQ come from the germline V gene. V was trimmed by 1 base and J by 2 bases, leaving 13 bases between them.

Sequencing was performed on PBMCs or T cells enriched from blood (not recorded which). The TCR comes from a man aged 25-45 years who had recovered from COVID-19. This chain connects TRBV5-1 to TRBJ1-3; D is possibly TRBD1 (6 bases). The CDR3 bases are TGCGCCAGCAGCTTGACAGGGCAGGCAGCTGGAAACACCATATATTTT. This sequence encodes CASSLTGQAAGNTIYF. Together with reference TRBV5-1 and TRBJ1-3, the CDR3 gives the full variable domain: KAGVTQTPRYLIKTRGQQVTLSCSPISGHRSVSWYQQTPGQGLQFLFEYFSETQRNKGNFPGRFSGRQFSNSRSEMNVSTLELGDSALYLCASSLTGQAAGNTIYFGEGSWLTVV.